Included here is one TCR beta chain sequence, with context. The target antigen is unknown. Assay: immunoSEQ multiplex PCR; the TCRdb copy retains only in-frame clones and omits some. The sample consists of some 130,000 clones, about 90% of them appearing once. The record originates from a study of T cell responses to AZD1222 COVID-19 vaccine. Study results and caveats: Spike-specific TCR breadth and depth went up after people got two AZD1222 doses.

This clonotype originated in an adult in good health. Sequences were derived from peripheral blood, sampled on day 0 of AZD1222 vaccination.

The CDR3 here is CASSLAGQGHGNTIYF. CDR3 sequence (DNA): TGCGCCAGCAGCTTGGCCGGGCAGGGGCACGGAAACACCATATATTTT. V and J are TRBV5-1 and TRBJ1-3, with D possibly matching TRBD1 (6 bases). V lost 0 bases, J lost 4 bases, and 14 bases lay in between. The CDR3 extends over 16 amino acids. Germline V gene lookup returns CDR1 SGHRS and CDR2 YFSETQ.